These 3 T cell receptor beta chains came from one sample sequenced in a study of graft-versus-host responses after intestinal transplantation. TCRdb's copy holds only in-frame clones and misses some; the assay was immunoSEQ multiplex PCR. The data show over 100,000 clones, with about 92% seen just once and around 1.2% held by the top ten. Antigen specificity for these receptors is unknown. The sequencing used unstimulated CD8+ T cells sorted from spleen or lymph node cells, collected before transplant. The receptors here all came from a human donor who was the organ donor for an intestinal transplant.

This clone was seen only a few times. The chain employs TRBV5-4 and TRBJ2-5, with D possibly called TRBD1 or TRBD2 (5 bases each). The CDR3 sequence is 13 residues long. Germline loops: CDR1 SGHNT, CDR2 YYREEE (reference sequence). V dropped 1 base and J dropped 4 bases, with 8 bases sitting between them. The CDR3 spells CASSLWGRETQYF. Written as DNA, the CDR3 is TGTGCCAGCAGCTTGTGGGGACGAGAGACCCAGTACTTC.

The V and J genes are TRBV28 and TRBJ1-2, with 7 bases aligning to TRBD1. Germline-derived CDR1 and CDR2 are MDHEN and SYDVKM. The CDR3 consists of 15 residues. Trimming at V came to 4 bases and at J to 2 bases, leaving 7 bases not matched to a gene. CDR3 DNA: TGTGCCAGCAGTTCCAACAGGGGACCGAACTATGGCTACACCTTC. As protein: CASSSNRGPNYGYTF.

This clone was observed once. The chain carries TRBV6-1 and TRBJ1-1, with a tentative D call TRBD1 (5 bases). CDR3 length equals 12 residues. Trimming took 4 bases from V and 4 from J, leaving 7 bases between them. Germline CDR1 is MNHNS and CDR2 is SASEGT. CDR3 sequence (DNA): TGTGCCAGCAGTGGGGGCGCCACTGAAGCTTTCTTT. Translating gives CASSGGATEAFF.